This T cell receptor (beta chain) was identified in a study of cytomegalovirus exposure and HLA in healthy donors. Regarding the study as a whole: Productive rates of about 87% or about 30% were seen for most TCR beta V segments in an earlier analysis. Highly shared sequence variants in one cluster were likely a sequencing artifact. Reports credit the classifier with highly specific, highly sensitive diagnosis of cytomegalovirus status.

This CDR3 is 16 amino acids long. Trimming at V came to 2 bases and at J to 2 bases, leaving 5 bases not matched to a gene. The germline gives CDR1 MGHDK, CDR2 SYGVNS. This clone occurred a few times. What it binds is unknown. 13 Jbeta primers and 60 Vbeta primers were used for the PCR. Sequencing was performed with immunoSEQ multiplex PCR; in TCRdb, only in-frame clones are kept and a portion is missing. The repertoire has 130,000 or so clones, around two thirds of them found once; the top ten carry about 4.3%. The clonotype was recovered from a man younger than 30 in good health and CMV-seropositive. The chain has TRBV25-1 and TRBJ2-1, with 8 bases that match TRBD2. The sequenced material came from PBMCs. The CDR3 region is CASSEQAGETYNEQFF. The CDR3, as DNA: TGTGCCAGCAGTGAACAAGCGGGAGAGACCTACAATGAGCAGTTCTTC.